This T cell receptor (beta chain) emerged from a study of Graves' ophthalmopathy and Graves' hyperthyroidism. The ends lost 0 bases at V and 3 bases at J; junction bases unmatched: 8. Looked up from germline, CDR1 is DFQATT and CDR2 is SNEGSKA (reference sequence). This CDR3 is built from 15 residues. Amplification from RNA transcripts yielded the TCR beta CDR3 regions. Following a first-round RT-PCR that used HTBI primers, a second-round multiplex PCR was carried out. TCRdb re-called the multiplex PCR reads through MiXCR, storing one row per CDR3 protein. In the table there are 400,000 to 450,000 distinct CDR3 sequences, around 21% of which are singletons.

The gene calls are TRBV20-1 and TRBJ2-7; TRBD1 agrees at 7 bases. Sequencing input: peripheral blood. The clonotype comes from a woman under 30 with stable Graves' hyperthyroidism. The CDR3 bases are TGCAGTGCTAGAGATCGTGGACAGGCGTACTACGAGCAGTACTTC. It translates to CSARDRGQAYYEQYF.